In its sample, the clone carrying this T cell receptor beta chain was seen many times. The antigen remains undetermined. Cyclophosphamide on days +3 and +4 followed busulfan-fludarabine conditioning and a marrow graft. This entry comes from a study of T cells after posttransplantation cyclophosphamide. Whole-study findings and limits: Skin or GI-infiltrating T cells shared few TRB sequences with blood. After PTCy, TRB diversity resembled that of CNI/methotrexate controls.

The CDR3 is made up of 13 amino acids. Losses at the gene ends were 10 bases for V and 2 bases for J; bases not matched to a gene: 6. CDR1 is MNHEY, CDR2 SVGEGT, per germline. Libraries were prepared by immunoSEQ multiplex PCR; TCRdb keeps only in-frame clonotypes and omits some of them. Recorded here are 2,000 to 3,000 clones, with no singletons, and the ten leading clones hold approximately 25%. The chain joins TRBV6-2 or TRBV6-3 to TRBJ2-7; 9 bases map to TRBD2. Sequencing used PBMCs, obtained after an allogeneic stem cell transplant with post-transplant cyclophosphamide. The TCR sequence derives from a female patient between 55 and 75 years old who received an allogeneic stem cell transplant from an unrelated donor, was CMV-positive, and had acute GVHD only. A share of the T cells may be of graft donor origin. The CDR3 loop is CATIAGATYEQYF. For the CDR3, the DNA is TGTGCCACCATAGCGGGGGCTACCTACGAGCAGTACTTC.